The 26 T cell receptor beta chains reported below all come from one sample, sequenced in a study of OX40 agonist ivuxolimab in advanced cancers. Sequencing used immunoSEQ multiplex PCR; TCRdb keeps in-frame clones, though not all of them. This sample has roughly 34,000 clones, with roughly 90% found just once. Source: CD4+ or CD8+ T cells sorted from blood, taken in a trial of the OX40 agonist ivuxolimab. These TCRs come from an adult with an advanced solid tumor such as melanoma, head and neck, liver or kidney cancer.

As DNA, the CDR3 is TGTGCCAGCGGGGACGGACCCTACGAGCAGTACTTC. Translating it yields CASGDGPYEQYF. The V call is TRBV6-1, the J call TRBJ2-7; D could derive from TRBD1 or TRBD2 (5 bases each). The V and J ends lost 8 bases and 2 bases respectively, with 10 bases between them. CDR1 and CDR2 from the germline V gene are MNHNS and SASEGT. The length of the CDR3 is 12 residues.

The chain is built from TRBV19 and TRBJ2-1; the match to TRBD1 covers 7 bases. Germline V CDR1 and CDR2: LNHDA, SQIVND (reference sequence). The CDR3 has 12 amino acids. The trim removed 6 bases at V and 7 bases at J, leaving 3 bases unmatched. The CDR3 region has the DNA TGTGCCAGTAGGGTACAGGGGAATGAGCAGTTCTTC. Encoded protein: CASRVQGNEQFF.

The chain joins TRBV19 to TRBJ2-7; D is unresolved. The CDR3 consists of 15 residues. Trimming removed 5 bases at V and 4 bases at J, with 18 bases between. Germline V gene lookup returns CDR1 LNHDA and CDR2 SQIVND (reference sequence). Here the CDR3 reads CASSPSLGPAYEQYF. The CDR3 DNA is TGTGCCAGTAGTCCTTCATTAGGCCCAGCTTACGAGCAGTACTTC.

This sequence joins TRBV4-1 and TRBJ1-1; D is uncertain. Germline CDR1 and CDR2: MGHRA and YSYEKL. The germline V and J ends were trimmed by 1 base and 0 bases, with 12 bases remaining between them. The length of the CDR3 is 16 residues. The CDR3 protein is CASSQGVGILNTEAFF. CDR3 in DNA: TGCGCCAGCAGCCAAGGCGTGGGCATACTGAACACTGAAGCTTTCTTT.

This CDR3 reads CASRTGGGPKNIQYF. The DNA for the CDR3 is TGTGCCAGCAGAACCGGGGGGGGTCCCAAAAACATTCAGTACTTC. The gene calls are TRBV27 and TRBJ2-4, with 8 bases aligning to TRBD2. Germline lookup yields CDR1 MNHEY and CDR2 SMNVEV (reference sequence). The junction had 6 bases not matched to a gene; V was cut back by 6 bases and J by 2 bases. This CDR3 has 15 residues.

The genes are TRBV27 and TRBJ1-6; 8 nucleotides line up with TRBD1. V lost 6 bases to trimming and J lost 9 bases; unmatched junction nucleotides: 13. The CDR3 length is 16 residues. Germline V gene data show CDR1 as MNHEY and CDR2 as SMNVEV (reference sequence). The CDR3 here is CASSSALQGASSPLHF. In DNA, the CDR3 is TGTGCCAGCAGCTCAGCTCTGCAGGGGGCCTCTTCACCCCTCCACTTT.

CDR3 nucleotides: TGCGCCAGCAGGTCTGATCCCTACGAGCAGTACTTC. Protein sequence: CASRSDPYEQYF. The chain is built from TRBV10-1 and TRBJ2-7, with D unclear. CDR1 and CDR2 (germline): WNHNN, SYGVQD (reference sequence). V was clipped by 6 bases and J by 2 bases, with 8 bases between them. There are 12 residues in the CDR3.

This chain links TRBV19 with TRBJ2-5; TRBD1 aligns across 9 bases. Germline lookup yields CDR1 LNHDA and CDR2 SQIVND (reference sequence). The V gene end was trimmed by 5 bases and the J gene end by 3 bases; junction bases not matched to a gene: 7. The CDR3 is 15 residues long. CDR3 sequence reads: CASSSPGQGKETQYF. CDR3 coding DNA: TGTGCCAGTAGTTCCCCGGGACAGGGAAAAGAGACCCAGTACTTC.

This chain links TRBV4-2 with TRBJ2-7; D uncertain. The CDR3 consists of 12 residues. The germline CDR1 and CDR2 sequences are LGHNA and YNFKEQ. V gave up 0 bases and J gave up 3 bases, with 3 bases separating them. The CDR3 spells CASSQDSYEQYF. In DNA, the CDR3 is TGTGCCAGCAGCCAAGATAGCTACGAGCAGTACTTC.

The chain employs TRBV27 and TRBJ2-7; 12 bases line up with TRBD2. The CDR3 has 17 residues. The germline CDR1 and CDR2 sequences are MNHEY and SMNVEV (reference sequence). J lost 4 bases, V lost 8 bases, and 15 bases had no gene match. The CDR3 nucleotides are TGTGCCAGCTTTTCCCTCCTCGGACTAGCGGGATTTTACGAGCAGTACTTC. This codes for CASFSLLGLAGFYEQYF.

The rearrangement uses TRBV27 and TRBJ2-7; 9 nucleotides agree with TRBD1. Germline-derived CDR1 and CDR2 are MNHEY and SMNVEV (reference sequence). The CDR3 runs to 14 residues. V was clipped by 6 bases and J by 3 bases; unmatched bases: 6. The CDR3 sequence is CASRPVGQGYEQYF. The CDR3 nucleotides are TGTGCCAGCAGGCCAGTGGGACAGGGCTACGAGCAGTACTTC.

V and J are TRBV7-6 and TRBJ2-1; D might be TRBD1 (5 bases). Per the germline V gene, CDR1 is SGHVS and CDR2 is FNYEAQ. Trimming pared 3 bases from V and 4 bases from J, leaving 22 bases between. This CDR3 contains 18 residues. The CDR3 loop is CASSLSRDLGLGYNEQFF. The CDR3 region has the DNA TGTGCCAGCAGCTTGTCCAGGGATCTCGGTTTGGGATACAATGAGCAGTTCTTC. The variable domain in full, with the rest retrieved from reference TRBV7-6 and TRBJ2-1, is GAGVSQSPRYKVTKRGQDVALRCDPISGHVSLYWYRQALGQGPEFLTYFNYEAQQDKSGLPNDRFSAERPEGSISTLTIQRTEQRDSAMYRCASSLSRDLGLGYNEQFFGPGTRLTVL.

Here the CDR3 reads CASSLRQMNTEAFF. In DNA, the CDR3 is TGTGCCAGCAGCTTGAGACAAATGAACACTGAAGCTTTCTTT. The chain employs TRBV5-6 and TRBJ1-1; the D is unclear. From germline, CDR1 is SGHDT and CDR2 YYEEEE. Trimming pared 1 base from V and 0 bases from J, leaving 7 bases between. This CDR3 is built from 14 residues.

The J gene is TRBJ2-1, the V gene TRBV6-1; D gene unclear. Germline loops: CDR1 MNHNS, CDR2 SASEGT. Trimming shortened V by 4 bases and J by 6 bases, and 10 bases separated the two germline ends. This CDR3 has 13 amino acids. CDR3 region: CASSVWLSNEQFF. The CDR3 coding sequence is TGTGCCAGCAGTGTTTGGCTTTCCAATGAGCAGTTCTTC.

The V gene is TRBV7-2, the J gene TRBJ2-1; TRBD2 agrees at 8 bases. CDR1 SGHTA and CDR2 FQGNSA come from the germline V gene. The CDR3 has 15 residues. V gave up 2 bases and J gave up 7 bases; unmatched junction bases: 7. CDR3 in DNA: TGTGCCAGCAGCTTACTTGCGGGGGGTAATAATGAGCAGTTCTTC. Its protein product is CASSLLAGGNNEQFF.

This chain links TRBV6-6 with TRBJ2-5; a weak D match, TRBD2 (5 bases). V was clipped by 6 bases and J by 7 bases, with 15 bases between them. Germline V lookup: CDR1 MNHNY, CDR2 SVGAGI (reference sequence). The CDR3 covers 13 residues. The CDR3 sequence is CASRDGRAGTQYF. DNA for the CDR3: TGTGCCAGCAGAGACGGACGGGCGGGGACCCAGTACTTC.

Worth noting for this clone: Other DNA sequences in the sample encode the same CDR3. V usage is TRBV7-9 and J usage is TRBJ2-1, with D uncertain. This CDR3 is 13 amino acids long. Between the trimmed V and J ends, which lost 1 base and 5 bases, there was a span of 6 bases. From germline, CDR1 is SEHNR and CDR2 FQNEAQ (reference sequence). Written as DNA, the CDR3 is TGTGCCAGCAGCTTAGGGCTAAACAATGAGCAGTTCTTC. It codes for CASSLGLNNEQFF. Together with reference TRBV7-9 and TRBJ2-1, the CDR3 gives the full variable domain: DTGVSQNPRHKITKRGQNVTFRCDPISEHNRLYWYRQTLGQGPEFLTYFQNEAQLEKSRLLSDRFSAERPKGSFSTLEIQRTEQGDSAMYLCASSLGLNNEQFFGPGTRLTVL.

V gene TRBV5-8 combines with J gene TRBJ2-1, with D uncertain. Germline V gene sequence: CDR1 SGHTS, CDR2 YDEGEE. V was shortened by 1 base and J by 0 bases, with 8 bases between the two germline ends. This CDR3 has 15 amino acids. The CDR3, as DNA: TGTGCCAGCAGCTTGAGTAGGCTCTCCTACAATGAGCAGTTCTTC. Translation gives CASSLSRLSYNEQFF.

CDR3 in DNA: TGTGCCAGCAGTTTATCCGGGGCTTACTATGGCTACACCTTC. It codes for CASSLSGAYYGYTF. The chain employs TRBV27 and TRBJ1-2; possible D gene TRBD1, 5 bases. Trimming shortened V by 0 bases and J by 3 bases, and 8 bases separated the two germline ends. CDR1 is MNHEY, CDR2 SMNVEV, per germline (reference sequence). This CDR3 contains 14 residues.

This chain joins TRBV27 and TRBJ1-5, with D possibly matching TRBD1 (5 bases). Germline V gives CDR1 MNHEY, CDR2 SMNVEV (reference sequence). The CDR3 is made up of 14 amino acids. Trimming took 6 bases from V and 5 from J, leaving 14 bases between them. The CDR3 DNA sequence: TGTGCCAGCAGCCTACTGGGGGTGGATCAGCCCCAGCATTTT. Translating gives CASSLLGVDQPQHF.

The chain links TRBV2 to TRBJ2-2, with 11 bases identical to TRBD2. Germline V CDR1 and CDR2: SNHLY, FYNNEI. There are 15 residues in the CDR3. J lost 5 bases, V lost 7 bases, and 6 bases had no gene match. CDR3 in DNA: TGTGCCAGCAAGGTAGCGGGGGGGCCTACCGGGGAGCTGTTTTTT. Translation gives CASKVAGGPTGELFF.

This clone has a single count. The chain combines TRBV6-6 with TRBJ1-2, with 10 bases aligning to TRBD1. Trimming removed 0 bases from V and 2 bases from J; junction bases left unmatched: 0. This CDR3 has 15 amino acids. Germline V gives CDR1 MNHNY, CDR2 SVGAGI (reference sequence). The CDR3 DNA reads as TGTGCCAGCAGTTACTCGGGACAGGGGAACTATGGCTACACCTTC. Residues: CASSYSGQGNYGYTF.

V usage is TRBV7-6 and J usage is TRBJ2-1; D remains unclear. The CDR3 is 15 amino acids. V lost 3 bases and J lost 5, with 14 bases in between. Germline assignment: CDR1 SGHVS and CDR2 FNYEAQ. CDR3 amino acids: CASSFSLPGDNEQFF. The CDR3, as DNA: TGTGCCAGCAGCTTTTCACTCCCTGGGGACAATGAGCAGTTCTTC.

This clone is labeled large. The J gene is TRBJ2-7, the V gene TRBV4-1, with a tentative D call TRBD1 (5 bases). The V end was cut by 0 bases, the J end by 2 bases, with 8 bases between. Germline V gene lookup returns CDR1 MGHRA and CDR2 YSYEKL. CDR3 length: 14 residues. CDR3 amino acids: CASSQDRGTYEQYF. The CDR3 DNA follows: TGCGCCAGCAGCCAAGATAGGGGTACCTACGAGCAGTACTTC.

This chain connects TRBV15 to TRBJ2-7, with D perhaps TRBD2 (6 bases). V was clipped by 0 bases and J by 8 bases, with 8 bases between them. The CDR3 has 12 amino acids. Germline V gene sequence: CDR1 LNHNV, CDR2 YYDKDF (reference sequence). In DNA form, the CDR3 reads TGTGCCACCAGCAGAGATCGGGGGAAGCAGTACTTC. Protein: CATSRDRGKQYF. Variable domain in full (rest from reference TRBV15 and TRBJ2-7): DAMVIQNPRYQVTQFGKPVTLSCSQTLNHNVMYWYQQKSSQAPKLLFHYYDKDFNNEADTPDNFQSRRPNTSFCFLDIRSPGLGDTAMYLCATSRDRGKQYFGPGTRLTVT.

The CDR3 region is CSVEWGLLSFF. DNA for the CDR3: TGCAGCGTTGAGTGGGGACTGCTCTCGTTCTTC. V and J are TRBV29-1 and TRBJ2-1, with a possible D match to TRBD2 (6 bases). CDR3 length equals 11 residues. V shed 3 bases and J shed 15 bases, with 15 bases lying between them. Germline-derived CDR1 and CDR2 are SQVTM and ANQGSEA.